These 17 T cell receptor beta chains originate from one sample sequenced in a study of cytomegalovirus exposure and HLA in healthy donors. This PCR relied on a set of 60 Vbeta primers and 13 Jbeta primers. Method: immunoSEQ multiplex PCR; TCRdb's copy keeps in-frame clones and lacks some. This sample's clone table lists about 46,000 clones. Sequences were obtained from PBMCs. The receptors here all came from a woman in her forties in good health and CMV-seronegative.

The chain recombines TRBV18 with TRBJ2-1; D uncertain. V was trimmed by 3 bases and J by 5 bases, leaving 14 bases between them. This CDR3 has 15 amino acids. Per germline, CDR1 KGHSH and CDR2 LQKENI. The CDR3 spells CASSPGQTPDNEQFF. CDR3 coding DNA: TGTGCCAGCTCACCTGGGCAAACCCCCGACAATGAGCAGTTCTTC.

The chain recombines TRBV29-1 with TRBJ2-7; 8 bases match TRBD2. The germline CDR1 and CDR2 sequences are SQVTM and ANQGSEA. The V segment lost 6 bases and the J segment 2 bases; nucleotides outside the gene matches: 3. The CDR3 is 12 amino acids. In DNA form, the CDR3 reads TGCAGCGTAAGACTAGCGACCTACGAGCAGTACTTC. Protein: CSVRLATYEQYF.

The CDR3 region is CASSQTVNPYEQYF. CDR3 DNA: TGCGCCAGCAGCCAGACAGTGAACCCCTACGAGCAGTACTTC. This chain links TRBV4-3 with TRBJ2-7; tentative D call: TRBD1 (5 bases). This CDR3 is built from 14 residues. Trimming pared 3 bases from V and 2 bases from J, leaving 11 bases between. CDR1 and CDR2 from the germline V gene are LGHNA and YSLEER.

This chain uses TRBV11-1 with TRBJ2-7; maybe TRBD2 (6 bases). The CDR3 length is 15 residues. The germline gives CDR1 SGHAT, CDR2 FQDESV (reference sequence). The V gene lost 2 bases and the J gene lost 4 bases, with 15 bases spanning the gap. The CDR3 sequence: CASSLFEGGGYEQYF. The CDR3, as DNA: TGTGCCAGCAGCTTATTTGAGGGAGGAGGGTACGAGCAGTACTTC.

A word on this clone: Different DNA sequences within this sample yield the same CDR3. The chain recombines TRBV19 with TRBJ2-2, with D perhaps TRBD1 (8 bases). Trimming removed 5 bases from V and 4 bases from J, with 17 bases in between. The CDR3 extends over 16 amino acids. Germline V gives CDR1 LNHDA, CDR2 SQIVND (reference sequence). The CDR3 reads CASSPRTGRGTGELFF. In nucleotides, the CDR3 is TGTGCCAGTAGTCCCCGGACAGGGAGGGGCACCGGGGAGCTGTTTTTT.

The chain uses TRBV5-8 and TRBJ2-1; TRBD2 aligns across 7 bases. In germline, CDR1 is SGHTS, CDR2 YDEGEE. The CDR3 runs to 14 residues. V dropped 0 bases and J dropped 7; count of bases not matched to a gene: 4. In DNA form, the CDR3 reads TGTGCCAGCAGCTTGGGGACTAGTCGTAATGAGCAGTTCTTC. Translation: CASSLGTSRNEQFF.

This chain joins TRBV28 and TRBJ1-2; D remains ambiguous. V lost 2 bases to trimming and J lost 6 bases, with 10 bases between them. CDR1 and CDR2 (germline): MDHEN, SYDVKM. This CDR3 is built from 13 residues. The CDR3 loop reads CASSLAGIDGYTF. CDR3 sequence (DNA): TGTGCCAGCAGTTTAGCGGGGATTGATGGCTACACCTTC.

CDR3 protein: CSARLVTEQFF. CDR3 coding DNA: TGCAGTGCTAGACTAGTCACCGAGCAGTTCTTC. The chain combines TRBV20-1 with TRBJ2-1; D remains ambiguous. This CDR3 contains 11 residues. The germline gives CDR1 DFQATT, CDR2 SNEGSKA (reference sequence). Trimming left V 2 bases short and J 10 bases short, with 9 bases between.

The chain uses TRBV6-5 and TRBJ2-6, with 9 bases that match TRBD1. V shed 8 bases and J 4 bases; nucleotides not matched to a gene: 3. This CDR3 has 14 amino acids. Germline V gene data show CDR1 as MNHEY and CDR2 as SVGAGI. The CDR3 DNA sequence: TGTGCCAGCGGGACAGGGCCAGGGGCCAACGTCCTGACTTTC. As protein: CASGTGPGANVLTF.

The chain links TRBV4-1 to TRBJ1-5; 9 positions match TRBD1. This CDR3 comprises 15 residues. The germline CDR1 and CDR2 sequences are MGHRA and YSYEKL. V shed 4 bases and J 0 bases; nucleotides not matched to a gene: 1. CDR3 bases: TGCGCCAGCAGCCGGACAGGGGATAGCAATCAGCCCCAGCATTTT. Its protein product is CASSRTGDSNQPQHF.

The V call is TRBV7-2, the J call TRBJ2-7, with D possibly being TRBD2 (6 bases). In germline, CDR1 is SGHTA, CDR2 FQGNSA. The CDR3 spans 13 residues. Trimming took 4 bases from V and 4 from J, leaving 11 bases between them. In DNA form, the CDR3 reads TGTGCCAGCAGCTCCACTAGCTTTTACGAGCAGTACTTC. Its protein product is CASSSTSFYEQYF.

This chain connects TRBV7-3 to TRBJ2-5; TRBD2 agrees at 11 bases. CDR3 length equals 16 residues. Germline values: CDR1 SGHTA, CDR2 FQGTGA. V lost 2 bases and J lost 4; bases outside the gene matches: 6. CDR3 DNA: TGTGCCAGCAGCTTAGGGCTAGCGGGGGGAGGAGAGACCCAGTACTTC. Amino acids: CASSLGLAGGGETQYF.

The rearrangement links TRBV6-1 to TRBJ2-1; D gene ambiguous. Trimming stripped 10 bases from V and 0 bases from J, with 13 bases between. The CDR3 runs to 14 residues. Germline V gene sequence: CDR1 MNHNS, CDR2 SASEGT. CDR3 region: CATVRRNSYNEQFF. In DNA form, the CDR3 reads TGTGCCACTGTGCGGCGGAACTCCTACAATGAGCAGTTCTTC.

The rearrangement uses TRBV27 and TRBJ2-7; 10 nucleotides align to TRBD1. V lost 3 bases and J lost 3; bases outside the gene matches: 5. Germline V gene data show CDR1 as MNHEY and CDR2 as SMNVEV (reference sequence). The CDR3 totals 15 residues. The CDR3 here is CASSFWTGGGYEQYF. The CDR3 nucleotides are TGTGCCAGCAGTTTCTGGACAGGGGGAGGCTACGAGCAGTACTTC.

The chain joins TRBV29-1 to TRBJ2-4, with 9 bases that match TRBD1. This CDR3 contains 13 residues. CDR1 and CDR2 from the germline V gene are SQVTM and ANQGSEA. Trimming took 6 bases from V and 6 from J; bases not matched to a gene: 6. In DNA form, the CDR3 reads TGCAGCGTAGGGACAGGGCGCACAAACATTCAGTACTTC. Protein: CSVGTGRTNIQYF. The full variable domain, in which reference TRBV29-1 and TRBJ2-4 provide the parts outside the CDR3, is SAVISQKPSRDICQRGTSLTIQCQVDSQVTMMFWYRQQPGQSLTLIATANQGSEATYESGFVIDKFPISRPNLTFSTLTVSNMSPEDSSIYLCSVGTGRTNIQYFGAGTRLSVL.

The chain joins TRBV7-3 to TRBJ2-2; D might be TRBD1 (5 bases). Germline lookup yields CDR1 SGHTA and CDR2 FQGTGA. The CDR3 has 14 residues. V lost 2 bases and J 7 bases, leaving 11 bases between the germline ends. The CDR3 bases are TGTGCCAGCAGCTTAGGCGCTAGGGGCGGGGAGCTGTTTTTT. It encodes CASSLGARGGELFF.

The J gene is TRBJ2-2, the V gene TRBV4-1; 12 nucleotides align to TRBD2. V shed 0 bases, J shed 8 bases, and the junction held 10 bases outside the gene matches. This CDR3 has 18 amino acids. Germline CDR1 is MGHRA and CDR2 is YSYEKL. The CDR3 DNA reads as TGCGCCAGCAGCCAAGATCGGACTAGCGGGATCCAAGCAGGGGAGCTGTTTTTT. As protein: CASSQDRTSGIQAGELFF.